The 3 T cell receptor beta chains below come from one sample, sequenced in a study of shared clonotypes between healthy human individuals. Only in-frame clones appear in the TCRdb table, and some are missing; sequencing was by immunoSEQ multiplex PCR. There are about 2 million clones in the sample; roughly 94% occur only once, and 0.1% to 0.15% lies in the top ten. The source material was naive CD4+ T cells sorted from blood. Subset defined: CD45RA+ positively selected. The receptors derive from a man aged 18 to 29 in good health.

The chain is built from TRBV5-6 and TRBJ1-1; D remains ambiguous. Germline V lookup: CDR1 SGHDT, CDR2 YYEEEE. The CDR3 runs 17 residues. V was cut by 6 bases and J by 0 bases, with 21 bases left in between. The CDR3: CASTPTGSLLMNTEAFF. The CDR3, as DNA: TGTGCCAGCACCCCTACGGGTAGCCTCTTAATGAACACTGAAGCTTTCTTT.

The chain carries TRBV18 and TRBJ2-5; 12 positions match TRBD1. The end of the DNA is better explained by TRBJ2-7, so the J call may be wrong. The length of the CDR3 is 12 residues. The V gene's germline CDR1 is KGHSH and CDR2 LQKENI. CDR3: CAGGTGGHEQYF. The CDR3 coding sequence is TGTGCCGGCGGGACAGGGGGCCACGAGCAGTACTTC.

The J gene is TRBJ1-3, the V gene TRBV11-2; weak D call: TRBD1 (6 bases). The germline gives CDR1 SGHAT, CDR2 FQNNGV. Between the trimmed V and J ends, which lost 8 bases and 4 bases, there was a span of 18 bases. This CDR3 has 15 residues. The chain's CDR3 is CASRDLKGVGNTIYF. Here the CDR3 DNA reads TGTGCCAGCCGTGACTTGAAGGGGGTCGGAAACACCATATATTTT.